These 27 T cell receptor beta chains originate from one sample sequenced in a study of graft-versus-host responses after intestinal transplantation. Their specific antigens are unknown. Libraries were prepared by immunoSEQ multiplex PCR; TCRdb keeps only in-frame clonotypes and omits some of them. The data show around 110,000 clones, roughly 86% seen once. The sequences come from unstimulated CD4+ T cells sorted from spleen or lymph node cells, collected before transplant. Receptors were obtained from a human donor who was the organ donor for an intestinal transplant.

The chain joins TRBV9 to TRBJ1-2, with 7 bases identical to TRBD1. Germline CDR1 SGDLS, CDR2 YYNGEE. The CDR3 length is 15 residues. V was pared by 2 bases and J by 8 bases, with 12 bases of the junction left unmatched. CDR3 bases: TGTGCCAGCAGCGTTGGATCCACAGGGGACGGGGGCTACACCTTC. This gives the protein CASSVGSTGDGGYTF.

This chain uses TRBV29-1 with TRBJ1-5; D possibly corresponds to TRBD1 (5 bases). Trimming removed 4 bases from V and 1 base from J, with 11 bases in between. CDR3 length: 14 residues. Germline V gene lookup returns CDR1 SQVTM and CDR2 ANQGSEA. CDR3 protein: CSVGGTASNQPQHF. CDR3 nucleotide sequence: TGCAGCGTTGGGGGGACGGCCAGCAATCAGCCCCAGCATTTT.

V gene TRBV5-5 combines with J gene TRBJ1-2; perhaps TRBD1 as D (5 bases). V was trimmed by 4 bases and J by 0 bases, leaving 13 bases between them. The germline V gene encodes CDR1 SGHKS and CDR2 YYEKEE (reference sequence). The CDR3 consists of 15 residues. This chain's CDR3 is CASSGSGTANYGYTF. CDR3 nucleotide sequence: TGTGCCAGCAGCGGATCGGGGACCGCTAACTATGGCTACACCTTC. The full variable domain, in which reference TRBV5-5 and TRBJ1-2 provide the parts outside the CDR3, is DAGVTQSPTHLIKTRGQQVTLRCSPISGHKSVSWYQQVLGQGPQFIFQYYEKEERGRGNFPDRFSARQFPNYSSELNVNALLLGDSALYLCASSGSGTANYGYTFGSGTRLTVV.

The chain uses TRBV19 and TRBJ1-5; the D gene is possibly TRBD1 (6 bases). V was shortened by 5 bases and J by 0 bases, with 17 bases between the two germline ends. Germline loops: CDR1 LNHDA, CDR2 SQIVND (reference sequence). The CDR3 sequence is 17 residues long. This CDR3 is CASSLAGTLYSNQPQHF. DNA for the CDR3: TGTGCCAGTAGTCTCGCGGGGACACTATATAGCAATCAGCCCCAGCATTTT.

The V and J genes are TRBV18 and TRBJ2-4; D unclear. V was trimmed by 3 bases and J by 0 bases, leaving 12 bases between them. Germline V gene lookup returns CDR1 KGHSH and CDR2 LQKENI. The CDR3 is 16 residues long. CDR3 DNA: TGTGCCAGCTCACCGGGCGTTGGTTTAGCCAAAAACATTCAGTACTTC. Translation: CASSPGVGLAKNIQYF. The full variable domain, with the rest looked up from reference TRBV18 and TRBJ2-4, is NAGVMQNPRHLVRRRGQEARLRCSPMKGHSHVYWYRQLPEEGLKFMVYLQKENIIDESGMPKERFSAEFPKEGPSILRIQQVVRGDSAAYFCASSPGVGLAKNIQYFGAGTRLSVL.

The CDR3 nucleotides read TGTGCCAGCAGCTTATATAGCGGGGGGAAAATGGATACGCAGTATTTT. Translating it yields CASSLYSGGKMDTQYF. This chain connects TRBV13 to TRBJ2-3, with 10 bases identical to TRBD2. CDR3 size: 16 residues. Germline V CDR1 and CDR2: PRHDT, FYEKMQ (reference sequence). Unmatched junction bases numbered 8, after V lost 2 bases and J lost 6 bases.

CDR3 loop: CASQPQGSQGIGETQYF. In DNA, the CDR3 is TGTGCCAGCCAACCTCAAGGCTCCCAGGGGATCGGCGAGACCCAGTACTTC. The rearrangement uses TRBV5-5 and TRBJ2-5; TRBD1 might be the D (6 bases). The germline CDR1 and CDR2 sequences are SGHKS and YYEKEE (reference sequence). This CDR3 region has 17 residues. V shed 7 bases and J shed 5 bases, with 27 bases lying between them.

The J gene is TRBJ2-5, the V gene TRBV6-1; possibly TRBD2 for D (6 bases). Per germline, CDR1 MNHNS and CDR2 SASEGT. This CDR3 contains 15 residues. V was pared by 7 bases and J by 5 bases, with 20 bases between. The CDR3 spells CASTLTGLTSETQYF. CDR3 DNA: TGTGCCAGCACCTTAACGGGACTCACCTCGGAGACCCAGTACTTC.

J is TRBJ1-1 and V is TRBV5-1, with TRBD1 identical over 8 bases. The V gene end was trimmed by 5 bases and the J gene end by 7 bases; junction bases not matched to a gene: 4. CDR1 and CDR2 (germline): SGHRS, YFSETQ. CDR3 length: 12 residues. This CDR3 is CASRPDRDEAFF. The CDR3 coding sequence is TGCGCCAGCAGACCGGACAGGGATGAAGCTTTCTTT.

The chain couples TRBV10-3 to TRBJ2-3; D not resolved. CDR3 length: 15 residues. V gave up 4 bases and J gave up 2 bases, with 13 bases separating them. CDR1 and CDR2 from the germline V gene are ENHRY and SYGVKD. CDR3 in DNA: TGTGCCATCAGTGCGTCGGACCAGGCCACAGATACGCAGTATTTT. It translates to CAISASDQATDTQYF.

This clone was recorded once. The CDR3 does not close with the conserved phenylalanine or tryptophan, likely indicating a read error. The chain links TRBV7-9 to TRBJ1-2; tentative D call: TRBD1 (5 bases). The CDR3 is 16 amino acids. Germline CDR1 SEHNR, CDR2 FQNEAQ (reference sequence). Between the trimmed V and J ends, which lost 1 base and 4 bases, there was a span of 16 bases. CDR3 region: CASSLGRWGGAYGYTC. The DNA for the CDR3 is TGTGCCAGCAGCTTAGGACGATGGGGGGGAGCCTATGGCTACACCTGC.

The chain's CDR3 is CASSFGTGYRTDTQYF. CDR3 nucleotides: TGTGCCAGCAGTTTCGGGACAGGGTATCGAACAGATACGCAGTATTTT. The chain employs TRBV6-5 and TRBJ2-3; 9 nucleotides align to TRBD1. CDR1 MNHEY and CDR2 SVGAGI come from the germline V gene. V was clipped by 4 bases and J by 3 bases; unmatched bases: 8. The length of the CDR3 is 16 residues.

This clone was detected once. The chain employs TRBV7-2 and TRBJ1-3; 8 nucleotides align to TRBD1. Trimming removed 5 bases from V and 2 bases from J; junction bases left unmatched: 5. CDR1 is SGHTA, CDR2 FQGNSA, per germline. The CDR3 extends over 15 amino acids. The CDR3 DNA follows: TGTGCCAGCAGCCCTCAGGGGGCGCCTGGAAACACCATATATTTT. This translates into CASSPQGAPGNTIYF.

This clone is a singleton in its sample. The chain links TRBV28 to TRBJ2-7; 8 bases line up with TRBD2. Losses at the gene ends were 6 bases for V and 7 bases for J; bases not matched to a gene: 14. Germline-derived CDR1 and CDR2 are MDHEN and SYDVKM. The CDR3 is made up of 15 amino acids. The CDR3: CASRASGSGKQEQYF. CDR3 in DNA: TGTGCCAGCAGGGCCTCGGGTAGCGGGAAGCAAGAGCAGTACTTC.

The V call is TRBV6-1, the J call TRBJ1-1; D gene ambiguous. Germline V gene data show CDR1 as MNHNS and CDR2 as SASEGT. This CDR3 comprises 14 residues. V dropped 8 bases and J dropped 0 bases, with 13 bases sitting between them. This chain's CDR3 is CASSLVDVNTEAFF. For the CDR3, the DNA is TGTGCCAGCTCTCTTGTGGACGTGAACACTGAAGCTTTCTTT.

The chain combines TRBV6-6 with TRBJ1-1; 7 bases fit TRBD1. V lost 3 bases to trimming and J lost 11 bases; unmatched junction nucleotides: 12. Germline V CDR1 and CDR2: MNHNY, SVGAGI (reference sequence). The CDR3 is made up of 14 amino acids. The CDR3 sequence: CASSYMSRQGPAFF. The CDR3 nucleotides are TGTGCCAGCAGTTATATGTCGAGACAGGGACCGGCTTTCTTT.

This chain links TRBV5-4 with TRBJ2-7, with TRBD1 as a possible D gene (5 bases). Germline V gene lookup returns CDR1 SGHNT and CDR2 YYREEE (reference sequence). Trimming shortened V by 4 bases and J by 3 bases, and 11 bases separated the two germline ends. This CDR3 comprises 13 residues. CDR3 sequence reads: CASSSDSRYEQYF. The CDR3 DNA reads as TGTGCCAGCAGCAGCGACAGTCGCTACGAGCAGTACTTC.

V and J are TRBV4-1 and TRBJ2-6; D may be TRBD1 (5 bases). The CDR3 sequence is 17 residues long. V shed 1 base and J shed 0 bases, with 10 bases lying between them. From germline, CDR1 is MGHRA and CDR2 YSYEKL. The CDR3 coding sequence is TGCGCCAGCAGCCAAGGTAGGGGAAACTCTGGGGCCAACGTCCTGACTTTC. This codes for CASSQGRGNSGANVLTF.

V gene TRBV11-2 combines with J gene TRBJ2-7; D gene ambiguous. Germline CDR1 reads SGHAT; CDR2 reads FQNNGV. V was pared by 5 bases and J by 0 bases, with 11 bases between. The CDR3 contains 14 residues. The CDR3 protein is CASSPQRASYEQYF. In DNA form, the CDR3 reads TGTGCCAGCAGCCCTCAACGGGCCTCCTACGAGCAGTACTTC.

This sequence joins TRBV2 and TRBJ2-5; no clear D. This CDR3 is 12 amino acids long. The germline gives CDR1 SNHLY, CDR2 FYNNEI. With 6 bases removed from V and 4 bases from J, the gap between germline ends came to 9 bases. CDR3 DNA sequence: TGTGCCAGCAGCGGTAGCCTAGAGACCCAGTACTTC. Its translation is CASSGSLETQYF.

The V call is TRBV5-7, the J call TRBJ1-4, with D maybe TRBD1 (6 bases). TRBV5-7 is noted as an ORF with a role that remains uncertain. The CDR3 totals 18 residues. Trimming left V 2 bases short and J 7 bases short, with 24 bases between. Written as DNA, the CDR3 is TGTGCCAGCAGCTTTCACGGACAGATGGGGTCGGGGTGTGAAAAACTGTTTTTT. Its protein is CASSFHGQMGSGCEKLFF.

The CDR3 protein is CASSRTSGINEQYF. CDR3 nucleotides: TGTGCCAGCAGTCGGACTAGCGGGATTAATGAGCAGTACTTC. The genes are TRBV6-5 and TRBJ2-7; TRBD2 agrees at 12 bases. Germline CDR1 MNHEY, CDR2 SVGAGI. With V trimmed by 5 bases and J by 7 bases, 6 bases remained unmatched. CDR3 size: 14 residues.

V usage is TRBV6-5 and J usage is TRBJ1-6; D unclear. With 0 bases removed from V and 6 bases from J, the gap between germline ends came to 9 bases. Germline CDR1 MNHEY, CDR2 SVGAGI. The CDR3 length is 15 residues. DNA of the CDR3: TGTGCCAGCAGTTACTCGGGGAGAAGTAATTCACCCCTCCACTTT. Encoded protein: CASSYSGRSNSPLHF.

V usage is TRBV25-1 and J usage is TRBJ2-1; D call uncertain. Germline-derived CDR1 and CDR2 are MGHDK and SYGVNS. The CDR3 contains 16 residues. V lost 6 bases to trimming and J lost 7 bases, with 22 bases between them. The CDR3 bases are TGTGCCAGCAGCCTCATCGGCCTAAAACACGGGAATGAGCAGTTCTTC. Protein: CASSLIGLKHGNEQFF.

The chain recombines TRBV6-6 with TRBJ2-2, with 10 bases aligning to TRBD2. Germline CDR1 reads MNHNY; CDR2 reads SVGAGI (reference sequence). The CDR3 is made up of 15 amino acids. The V and J ends lost 4 bases and 5 bases, in that order; junction bases with no gene match: 4. The CDR3 loop is CASSLALAGTGELFF. Here the CDR3 DNA reads TGTGCCAGCAGTTTAGCACTAGCGGGGACCGGGGAGCTGTTTTTT.

This clone was observed a few times. The chain carries TRBV15 and TRBJ1-2, with 7 nucleotides matching TRBD1. Per germline, CDR1 LNHNV and CDR2 YYDKDF (reference sequence). V trimming: 1 base; J trimming: 0 bases; junction bases outside the gene matches: 5. The CDR3 sequence is 16 residues long. CDR3 protein: CATSRAWDSANYGYTF. In DNA, the CDR3 is TGTGCCACCAGCAGAGCCTGGGACAGCGCTAACTATGGCTACACCTTC.

The gene calls are TRBV11-2 and TRBJ2-1, with a weak D call TRBD1 (6 bases). The CDR3 is 16 residues long. V shed 0 bases and J shed 1 base, with 10 bases lying between them. CDR1 and CDR2 (germline): SGHAT, FQNNGV. The DNA for the CDR3 is TGTGCCAGCAGCTTAGAGGGGGCAGCTTCCTACAATGAGCAGTTCTTC. Protein: CASSLEGAASYNEQFF. Filled out from reference TRBV11-2 and TRBJ2-1, the complete variable domain reads EAGVAQSPRYKIIEKRQSVAFWCNPISGHATLYWYQQILGQGPKLLIQFQNNGVVDDSQLPKDRFSAERLKGVDSTLKIQPAKLEDSAVYLCASSLEGAASYNEQFFGPGTRLTVL.